This is a list of T cell receptor beta chains from one sample in a study of T cells expressing NK-cell markers. Reanalyzing the 5' RACE reads, TCRdb keeps one entry per CDR3 protein, without DNA. This sample carries roughly 430,000 distinct CDR3 sequences, with about 7.3% going to the ten biggest clones. The sequencing sample was made of blood T cells: a sorted CD56 or NKG2C T cell subset, CD4+ or CD8+ T cells, or bulk PBMC T cells (not recorded which). The receptors come from a woman between 18 and 69 years old in good health. Both conserved end residues are part of each CDR3. Fields, in order: J gene, V gene, CDR3 protein.

J gene: TRBJ2-1; V gene: TRBV10-3; CDR3 protein: CATGQRGAYNEQFF
J gene: TRBJ1-5; V gene: TRBV20-1; CDR3 protein: CSAIRDSLGDSNQPQHF
J gene: TRBJ2-1; V gene: TRBV20-1; CDR3 protein: CSAKSDYNEQFF
J gene: TRBJ2-5; V gene: TRBV20-1; CDR3 protein: CSARQVQRAQETQYF
J gene: TRBJ2-7; V gene: TRBV29-1; CDR3 protein: CSVELAASYEQYF
J gene: TRBJ2-5; V gene: TRBV7-8; CDR3 protein: CASSPRVADQETQYF
J gene: TRBJ2-3; V gene: TRBV6-5; CDR3 protein: CASSYTPTSGYTDTQYF
J gene: TRBJ2-2; V gene: TRBV2; CDR3 protein: CASTRTKASNTGELFF
J gene: TRBJ2-1; V gene: TRBV11-2; CDR3 protein: CASSHLTGDYNEQFF
J gene: TRBJ2-1; V gene: TRBV7-2; CDR3 protein: CASSRTQGPQFF
J gene: TRBJ2-2; V gene: TRBV12-3/TRBV12-4; CDR3 protein: CASSPTYPTGELFF
J gene: TRBJ2-2; V gene: TRBV4-1; CDR3 protein: CASSPGRGNTGELFF
J gene: TRBJ2-5; V gene: TRBV2; CDR3 protein: CASTGEALLQETQYF
J gene: TRBJ2-1; V gene: TRBV7-2; CDR3 protein: CASSLVEQGARNEQFF
J gene: TRBJ2-3; V gene: TRBV7-2; CDR3 protein: CASSGRGSDTQYF
J gene: TRBJ1-3; V gene: TRBV7-9; CDR3 protein: CASSPLTEYSGNTIYF